What follows are 30 T cell receptor beta chains derived from one specimen sequenced in a study of cytomegalovirus exposure and HLA in healthy donors. PCR involved 60 Vbeta and 13 Jbeta primers. Method: immunoSEQ multiplex PCR; TCRdb's copy keeps in-frame clones and lacks some. Of around 120,000 clones in the sample, about 68% are singletons; the top ten hold roughly 11%. The sequenced material came from PBMCs. These receptors originate from a woman aged 45-65 years in good health and CMV-seropositive.

This clone was counted only a few times. The gene calls are TRBV5-6 and TRBJ2-7; D is unresolved. Germline-derived CDR1 and CDR2 are SGHDT and YYEEEE. The V end was cut by 2 bases, the J end by 0 bases, with 21 bases between. The CDR3 is 18 residues long. The CDR3 nucleotides read TGTGCCAGCAGCTTATCGGCGCATTTGAGGCGAAGCTCCTACGAGCAGTACTTC. This encodes CASSLSAHLRRSSYEQYF.

The chain is built from TRBV4-2 and TRBJ2-3; 8 positions match TRBD2. Trimming took 1 base from V and 0 from J; bases not matched to a gene: 6. The CDR3 has 17 amino acids. Germline-derived CDR1 and CDR2 are LGHNA and YNFKEQ. The CDR3 coding sequence is TGTGCCAGCAGCCAAGTCCCGGCGGGAGGTAGCACAGATACGCAGTATTTT. It translates to CASSQVPAGGSTDTQYF.

Here the CDR3 reads CSASPDFSQFF. The CDR3 coding sequence is TGCAGTGCTAGCCCTGACTTTAGCCAGTTCTTC. The rearrangement links TRBV20-1 to TRBJ2-1; D gene uncertain. The CDR3 is made up of 11 amino acids. The V end was cut by 3 bases, the J end by 13 bases, with 13 bases between. From germline, CDR1 is DFQATT and CDR2 SNEGSKA (reference sequence).

This clone was picked up a small number of times. This sequence joins TRBV7-2 and TRBJ2-7, with 9 positions matching TRBD1. The ends lost 4 bases at V and 1 base at J; junction bases unmatched: 11. This CDR3 comprises 17 residues. Germline CDR1 reads SGHTA; CDR2 reads FQGNSA. As DNA, the CDR3 is TGTGCCAGCAGCTCCTGGGTTTCCGGGACAGGGTCCTACGAGCAGTACTTC. As protein: CASSSWVSGTGSYEQYF.

The rearrangement uses TRBV6-5 and TRBJ1-2, with 10 bases lining up with TRBD1. The CDR3 is made up of 14 amino acids. V shed 7 bases and J 8 bases; nucleotides not matched to a gene: 10. The germline CDR1 and CDR2 sequences are MNHEY and SVGAGI. CDR3 in amino acids: CASTERQGAGGYTF. CDR3 nucleotides: TGTGCCAGCACTGAACGACAGGGGGCCGGGGGCTACACCTTC.

The rearrangement links TRBV6-1 to TRBJ2-5; tentative D call: TRBD2 (6 bases). V shed 4 bases and J shed 5 bases, with 17 bases lying between them. Per the germline V gene, CDR1 is MNHNS and CDR2 is SASEGT. The CDR3 spans 15 residues. This chain's CDR3 is CASSGMTSLLETQYF. CDR3 nucleotides: TGTGCCAGCAGTGGGATGACTAGTCTCTTGGAGACCCAGTACTTC.

J is TRBJ2-1 and V is TRBV6-4; D is unclear. Per germline, CDR1 MRHNA and CDR2 SNTAGT. The CDR3 runs to 13 residues. The ends were cut back, 3 bases at V and 4 bases at J, with 7 bases in the middle. CDR3 residues: CASSEQWYNEQFF. CDR3 bases: TGTGCCAGCAGTGAACAATGGTACAATGAGCAGTTCTTC.

In its sample, this clone was seen once. V gene TRBV6-1 combines with J gene TRBJ2-1; D might be TRBD2 (6 bases). The CDR3 extends over 12 amino acids. V was cut by 4 bases and J by 10 bases, with 11 bases left in between. Per the germline V gene, CDR1 is MNHNS and CDR2 is SASEGT. The CDR3 loop is CASSAGGGEQFF. The CDR3 DNA follows: TGTGCCAGCAGTGCGGGTGGAGGGGAGCAGTTCTTC.

The chain joins TRBV5-1 to TRBJ2-7; 12 bases map to TRBD2. Looked up from germline, CDR1 is SGHRS and CDR2 is YFSETQ. V lost 2 bases to trimming and J lost 7 bases; unmatched junction nucleotides: 16. This CDR3 has 18 residues. The CDR3 spells CASSFHYLTSGGPGEQYF. The CDR3 DNA follows: TGCGCCAGCAGCTTTCACTACCTAACTAGCGGGGGGCCGGGTGAGCAGTACTTC.

The rearrangement links TRBV20-1 to TRBJ1-1; D possibly corresponds to TRBD1 (6 bases). V was trimmed by 5 bases and J by 10 bases, leaving 11 bases between them. The CDR3 runs 10 residues. Per germline, CDR1 DFQATT and CDR2 SNEGSKA (reference sequence). CDR3 bases: TGCAGTGCTTACAGGGAGTTAGCTTTCTTT. Translated: CSAYRELAFF.

The chain combines TRBV4-3 with TRBJ1-1; D remains ambiguous. Germline assignment: CDR1 LGHNA and CDR2 YSLEER. This CDR3 contains 14 residues. Trimming removed 0 bases at V and 5 bases at J, with 10 bases between. The CDR3 bases are TGCGCCAGCAGCCAAGATAGCGGGATGACTGAAGCTTTCTTT. This sequence encodes CASSQDSGMTEAFF.

The gene calls are TRBV28 and TRBJ2-1; D perhaps matches TRBD2 (6 bases). The CDR3 sequence is 12 residues long. The germline V and J ends were trimmed by 4 bases and 15 bases, with 16 bases remaining between them. Germline values: CDR1 MDHEN, CDR2 SYDVKM. The CDR3 spells CASSWGDLGRFF. DNA of the CDR3: TGTGCCAGCAGTTGGGGGGATCTAGGGCGGTTCTTC.

The genes are TRBV7-9 and TRBJ1-1; D is perhaps TRBD1 (5 bases). There are 14 residues in the CDR3. Germline lookup yields CDR1 SEHNR and CDR2 FQNEAQ (reference sequence). The V gene lost 1 base and the J gene lost 8 bases, with 14 bases spanning the gap. The CDR3 spells CASSLGGAGEEAFF. The CDR3 DNA reads as TGTGCCAGCAGCTTAGGTGGGGCTGGAGAGGAAGCTTTCTTT.

The chain couples TRBV21-1 to TRBJ2-7; the D call in the table, TRBD1, was not verified against the DNA. TRBV21-1 is a listed pseudogene. The CDR3 has 15 amino acids. This CDR3 is CASSKLLNRGKEQYF. The DNA for the CDR3 is TGTGCCAGCAGCAAACTTCTTAACAGGGGTAAAGAGCAGTACTTC.

This clone has a single count. V usage is TRBV4-3 and J usage is TRBJ2-3, with 8 bases aligning to TRBD2. Per the germline V gene, CDR1 is LGHNA and CDR2 is YSLEER. The length of the CDR3 is 16 residues. V gave up 1 base and J gave up 2 bases; unmatched junction bases: 5. The CDR3: CASSQGHSGTTDTQYF. The CDR3 DNA sequence: TGCGCCAGCAGCCAAGGACATAGCGGGACCACAGATACGCAGTATTTT.

The rearrangement joins TRBV28 to TRBJ2-5; TRBD2 aligns across 10 bases. The DNA matches TRBJ2-7 better at its end, which makes the J call doubtful. This CDR3 has 16 residues. From germline, CDR1 is MDHEN and CDR2 SYDVKM. CDR3 sequence (DNA): TGTGCCAGCAGTTTATGGGCTAGCGGGAGAGTAGTCGAGCAGTACTTC. Amino acid sequence: CASSLWASGRVVEQYF.

This rearrangement joins TRBV11-2 to TRBJ1-5; D remains unclear. This CDR3 region has 13 residues. Trimming took 1 base from V and 7 from J, leaving 8 bases between them. In germline, CDR1 is SGHAT, CDR2 FQNNGV. In DNA form, the CDR3 reads TGTGCCAGCAGCTTAGGAGATAACCAGCCCCAGCATTTT. This sequence encodes CASSLGDNQPQHF. Full variable domain (outside the CDR3, taken from reference TRBV11-2 and TRBJ1-5): EAGVAQSPRYKIIEKRQSVAFWCNPISGHATLYWYQQILGQGPKLLIQFQNNGVVDDSQLPKDRFSAERLKGVDSTLKIQPAKLEDSAVYLCASSLGDNQPQHFGDGTRLSIL.

This rearrangement joins TRBV15 to TRBJ1-3; D call uncertain. V lost 2 bases and J lost 0, with 17 bases in between. The germline gives CDR1 LNHNV, CDR2 YYDKDF (reference sequence). The CDR3 consists of 18 residues. The CDR3 DNA reads as TGTGCCACCAGCAGATACCGGTCCGGGTTAAACTCTGGAAACACCATATATTTT. Its translation is CATSRYRSGLNSGNTIYF.

The chain links TRBV6-6 to TRBJ2-1, with TRBD2 identical over 10 bases. The CDR3 runs to 14 residues. V lost 8 bases to trimming and J lost 10 bases; unmatched junction nucleotides: 11. Germline-derived CDR1 and CDR2 are MNHNY and SVGAGI (reference sequence). CDR3: CASSLSGGLGEQFF. For the CDR3, the DNA is TGTGCCAGCTCCCTTAGCGGGGGGCTGGGAGAGCAGTTCTTC.

This chain uses TRBV7-6 with TRBJ2-1; 8 bases match TRBD2. The CDR3 covers 17 residues. Germline V gene data show CDR1 as SGHVS and CDR2 as FNYEAQ. Losses at the gene ends were 1 base for V and 4 bases for J; bases not matched to a gene: 9. The CDR3 DNA follows: TGTGCCAGCAGCTTAGGTCCAGCGGGAGATTCGTACAATGAGCAGTTCTTC. Protein sequence: CASSLGPAGDSYNEQFF.

The V call is TRBV6-6, the J call TRBJ1-4, with 9 bases fitting TRBD1. With 5 bases clipped from V and 6 bases from J, the junction kept 7 bases outside the gene matches. Germline-derived CDR1 and CDR2 are MNHNY and SVGAGI (reference sequence). The CDR3 is 15 amino acids. The CDR3 bases are TGTGCCAGCAGTACCCCGGGACAGGGTCATGAAAAACTGTTTTTT. Amino acids: CASSTPGQGHEKLFF.

The J gene is TRBJ2-2, the V gene TRBV19; D possibly corresponds to TRBD1 (5 bases). Germline assignment: CDR1 LNHDA and CDR2 SQIVND (reference sequence). The CDR3 totals 14 residues. Trimming took off 6 bases at V and 0 bases at J, with 8 bases between the two ends. CDR3 DNA sequence: TGTGCCAGTAGGCAGGGATCGAACACCGGGGAGCTGTTTTTT. As protein: CASRQGSNTGELFF.

This rearrangement joins TRBV5-4 to TRBJ2-2; TRBD1 matches at 7 bases. This CDR3 region has 16 residues. Germline-derived CDR1 and CDR2 are SGHNT and YYREEE (reference sequence). Trimming cost V 4 bases and J 0 bases; bases outside gene matches: 6. CDR3 sequence (DNA): TGTGCCAGCAGCAAAGACAGGGCACCGAACACCGGGGAGCTGTTTTTT. It yields the protein CASSKDRAPNTGELFF.

The chain uses TRBV6-5 and TRBJ2-4; TRBD2 aligns across 7 bases. Germline CDR1 reads MNHEY; CDR2 reads SVGAGI. With 4 bases clipped from V and 8 bases from J, the junction kept 8 bases outside the gene matches. The CDR3 runs to 14 residues. CDR3 protein: CASSSGLVGYIQYF. The DNA of the CDR3 is TGTGCCAGCAGTTCCGGACTAGTAGGCTACATTCAGTACTTC.

The V gene is TRBV30, the J gene TRBJ1-1, with TRBD1 as a possible D gene (6 bases). V dropped 1 base and J dropped 8 bases, with 17 bases sitting between them. The CDR3 loop spans 14 amino acids. The germline V gene encodes CDR1 GTSNPN and CDR2 SVGIG (reference sequence). In nucleotides, the CDR3 is TGTGCCTGGAGTGGCGGACAGTGGGCTATAGAAGCTTTCTTT. It specifies CAWSGGQWAIEAFF.

CDR3 region: CASSVGTGTNEKLFF. The CDR3 coding sequence is TGCGCCAGCAGCGTGGGGACAGGAACTAATGAAAAACTGTTTTTT. This chain connects TRBV5-1 to TRBJ1-4; 8 nucleotides line up with TRBD1. Trimming took 4 bases from V and 1 from J; bases not matched to a gene: 3. Germline assignment: CDR1 SGHRS and CDR2 YFSETQ. The length of the CDR3 is 15 residues.

The chain uses TRBV7-8 and TRBJ1-1; 9 bases map to TRBD1. The CDR3 contains 17 residues. V trimming: 1 base; J trimming: 2 bases; junction bases outside the gene matches: 8. CDR1 is SGHVS and CDR2 is FQNEAQ in the germline V gene. CDR3 in amino acids: CASSLVGTGKFNTEAFF. The CDR3 coding sequence is TGTGCCAGCAGCTTAGTTGGGACAGGGAAGTTTAACACTGAAGCTTTCTTT.

V gene TRBV5-5 combines with J gene TRBJ2-7; D remains unclear. This CDR3 has 12 residues. Trimming removed 4 bases from V and 5 bases from J, with 10 bases in between. Per germline, CDR1 SGHKS and CDR2 YYEKEE (reference sequence). The CDR3 coding sequence is TGTGCCAGCAGCGTTGTATCTAACGAGCAGTACTTC. Translating gives CASSVVSNEQYF.

A single count supports this clone. This rearrangement joins TRBV4-1 to TRBJ1-2; D is perhaps TRBD1 (6 bases). V dropped 0 bases and J dropped 3 bases, with 20 bases sitting between them. This CDR3 contains 18 residues. Germline V gene lookup returns CDR1 MGHRA and CDR2 YSYEKL. This chain's CDR3 is CASSQEFRAGATHYGYTF. CDR3 nucleotides: TGCGCCAGCAGCCAAGAGTTTAGGGCGGGGGCTACCCACTATGGCTACACCTTC.

The chain employs TRBV27 and TRBJ2-3; 8 nucleotides align to TRBD2. Germline V gene lookup returns CDR1 MNHEY and CDR2 SMNVEV (reference sequence). Trimming at V came to 0 bases and at J to 3 bases, leaving 5 bases not matched to a gene. CDR3 length equals 16 residues. The CDR3 spells CASSLSRASGTDTQYF. CDR3 nucleotide sequence: TGTGCCAGCAGTTTATCAAGGGCTAGCGGGACAGATACGCAGTATTTT.